Each of the 29 T cell receptor beta chains below was sequenced from the same sample in a study of T-cell reconstitution after alpha-beta-depleted transplantation in children. During its preparation, the TCRbeta library received unique molecular identifiers. TCRdb re-called the PCR reads through MiXCR, storing one row per CDR3 protein. The sample has 300,000 or so distinct CDR3 sequences, 9.9% seen once. This material consisted of PBMCs from the stem cell graft donor, taken from the stem cell graft. These receptors were taken from a human donor who donated a stem cell graft to a child with SCID.

In its sample, this clonotype was seen many times. The chain recombines TRBV5-6 with TRBJ2-3; D might be TRBD2 (6 bases). Trimming cost V 4 bases and J 1 base, with 13 bases left between them. The CDR3 is made up of 15 amino acids. Per germline, CDR1 SGHDT and CDR2 YYEEEE. The CDR3 nucleotides are TGTGCCAGCAGCCGGGCGGGGCTGCGCACAGATACGCAGTATTTT. Translation gives CASSRAGLRTDTQYF.

This clonotype showed up just a few times. This chain joins TRBV4-1 and TRBJ2-7; maybe TRBD1 (6 bases). CDR3 length equals 16 residues. The V gene lost 0 bases and the J gene lost 0 bases, with 12 bases spanning the gap. Germline V gene lookup returns CDR1 MGHRA and CDR2 YSYEKL. In DNA, the CDR3 is TGCGCCAGCAGCCAAGAGAGGCCAGGGGACTCCTACGAGCAGTACTTC. Translating gives CASSQERPGDSYEQYF.

The chain couples TRBV5-1 to TRBJ2-7; 8 positions agree with TRBD1. V lost 3 bases to trimming and J lost 0 bases; unmatched junction nucleotides: 5. The germline CDR1 and CDR2 sequences are SGHRS and YFSETQ. This CDR3 spans 15 amino acids. The CDR3 reads CASSYGQGNSYEQYF. CDR3 bases: TGCGCCAGCAGCTACGGACAGGGAAACTCCTACGAGCAGTACTTC. Filled out from reference TRBV5-1 and TRBJ2-7, the complete variable domain reads KAGVTQTPRYLIKTRGQQVTLSCSPISGHRSVSWYQQTPGQGLQFLFEYFSETQRNKGNFPGRFSGRQFSNSRSEMNVSTLELGDSALYLCASSYGQGNSYEQYFGPGTRLTVT.

A few counts support this clonotype. J is TRBJ2-1 and V is TRBV10-3; D remains unclear. V dropped 0 bases and J dropped 10 bases, with 7 bases sitting between them. Per the germline V gene, CDR1 is ENHRY and CDR2 is SYGVKD. The CDR3 sequence is 12 residues long. CDR3 sequence reads: CAISESMDEQFF. The CDR3 DNA sequence: TGTGCCATCAGTGAGTCGATGGACGAGCAGTTCTTC.

In its sample, this clonotype was seen a few times. This CDR3 is CASSELWGIQYF. The DNA for the CDR3 is TGTGCCAGCAGTGAATTATGGGGCATTCAGTACTTC. The chain joins TRBV6-1 to TRBJ2-4, with no clear D. V was pared by 2 bases and J by 9 bases, with 8 bases between. CDR1 and CDR2 (germline): MNHNS, SASEGT. This CDR3 contains 12 residues.

This clonotype was seen only a few times. The chain is built from TRBV11-2 and TRBJ1-1, with 9 bases lining up with TRBD1. With 8 bases clipped from V and 6 bases from J, the junction kept 13 bases outside the gene matches. The CDR3 is 15 residues long. Germline V lookup: CDR1 SGHAT, CDR2 FQNNGV. This CDR3 reads CASRTGGLGFSEAFF. The CDR3 DNA reads TGTGCCAGCCGCACAGGGGGCCTCGGGTTTTCTGAAGCTTTCTTT.

This clonotype has only a few counts. The junction does not match germline at one end; this may be a read error. The chain carries TRBV12-3 or TRBV12-4 and TRBJ1-2; D not certain. The CDR3 extends over 11 amino acids. The CDR3 coding sequence is TGTGCCAGCAGTTTAGGCCCGGTTCTCTCCTTC. Translating it yields CASSLGPVLSF.

This clonotype was seen more than once but under ten times. The chain is built from TRBV5-1 and TRBJ1-1; a possible D gene is TRBD1 (6 bases). V lost 0 bases to trimming and J lost 1 base, with 16 bases between them. Germline V CDR1 and CDR2: SGHRS, YFSETQ. This CDR3 is built from 17 residues. The CDR3 DNA sequence: TGCGCCAGCAGCTTGGAGAAAGGGAGGGGGGCGAACACTGAAGCTTTCTTT. Amino acids: CASSLEKGRGANTEAFF.

This clonotype was observed a few times. The V gene is TRBV20-1, the J gene TRBJ2-3; D is ambiguous. Germline V gives CDR1 DFQATT, CDR2 SNEGSKA (reference sequence). There are 15 residues in the CDR3. Trimming shortened V by 0 bases and J by 4 bases, and 14 bases separated the two germline ends. CDR3 coding DNA: TGCAGTGCTAGAGATAACATGCGATGGGCAGATACGCAGTATTTT. It codes for CSARDNMRWADTQYF.

This clonotype was found a few times. The gene calls are TRBV28 and TRBJ1-1, with TRBD1 as a possible D gene (5 bases). With 4 bases removed from V and 3 bases from J, the gap between germline ends came to 12 bases. The germline CDR1 and CDR2 sequences are MDHEN and SYDVKM. This CDR3 is 14 amino acids long. CDR3 coding DNA: TGTGCCAGCAGTTGGGTGGGACTGGACACTGAAGCTTTCTTT. It translates to CASSWVGLDTEAFF.

The V call is TRBV6-5, the J call TRBJ1-1; D might be TRBD1 (6 bases). The CDR3 has 13 residues. Trimming left V 6 bases short and J 1 base short, with 9 bases between. Germline lookup yields CDR1 MNHEY and CDR2 SVGAGI. The CDR3 here is CASRSGENTEAFF. The CDR3 region has the DNA TGTGCCAGCAGATCAGGGGAGAACACTGAAGCTTTCTTT.

This clonotype was found a few times. V usage is TRBV7-3 and J usage is TRBJ2-1; D unresolved. Germline V gene sequence: CDR1 SGHTA, CDR2 FQGTGA. V was trimmed by 1 base and J by 4 bases, leaving 11 bases between them. The CDR3 contains 15 residues. CDR3 residues: CASSLMPGSYNEQFF. The CDR3 DNA reads TGTGCCAGCAGCTTAATGCCTGGGTCTTACAATGAGCAGTTCTTC.

The chain links TRBV4-2 to TRBJ2-3; 10 bases are a match to TRBD2. CDR1 is LGHNA, CDR2 YNFKEQ, per germline. Trimming at V came to 1 base and at J to 2 bases, leaving 6 bases not matched to a gene. The CDR3 is made up of 17 amino acids. In nucleotides, the CDR3 is TGTGCCAGCAGCCAAGGGCGGGGACTAGCGATCACAGATACGCAGTATTTT. Encoded protein: CASSQGRGLAITDTQYF.

This chain links TRBV20-1 with TRBJ2-5; D could derive from TRBD1 or TRBD2 (7 bases each). Germline-derived CDR1 and CDR2 are DFQATT and SNEGSKA (reference sequence). Trimming pared 0 bases from V and 1 base from J, leaving 12 bases between. The CDR3 runs 15 residues. Here the CDR3 reads CSARDAGDSQETQYF. Here the CDR3 DNA reads TGCAGTGCTAGAGATGCGGGGGACAGCCAAGAGACCCAGTACTTC.

The V call is TRBV10-3, the J call TRBJ2-3, with 7 bases fitting TRBD1. Germline CDR1 is ENHRY and CDR2 is SYGVKD. The CDR3 sequence is 14 residues long. V lost 5 bases, J lost 5 bases, and 7 bases stayed unmatched. The CDR3 DNA sequence: TGTGCCATCAGTATTGGCCAGGGGGTAGATACGCAGTATTTT. Protein product: CAISIGQGVDTQYF.

This clonotype has a count of ten or more. The chain links TRBV5-1 to TRBJ2-7, with D possibly called TRBD1 or TRBD2 (6 bases each). This CDR3 contains 16 residues. V gave up 4 bases and J gave up 2 bases, with 19 bases separating them. From germline, CDR1 is SGHRS and CDR2 YFSETQ. The CDR3: CASSPEGGTQTYEQYF. The CDR3 DNA sequence: TGCGCCAGCAGCCCCGAGGGGGGTACTCAAACCTACGAGCAGTACTTC.

Ten or more counts support this clonotype. This chain joins TRBV12-3 or TRBV12-4 and TRBJ2-1; possibly TRBD2 for D (5 bases). Deletions cut 0 bases from V and 9 bases from J, with 9 bases between. The CDR3 has 13 amino acids. CDR3 protein: CASSLARGSEQFF. For the CDR3, the DNA is TGTGCCAGCAGTTTAGCGCGAGGGTCTGAGCAGTTCTTC.

This clonotype was observed a handful of times. The V gene is TRBV29-1, the J gene TRBJ2-5; D gene uncertain. CDR1 SQVTM and CDR2 ANQGSEA come from the germline V gene. Trimming cost V 4 bases and J 4 bases, with 10 bases left between them. The length of the CDR3 is 12 residues. The CDR3 sequence is CSVVMTGETQYF. CDR3 coding DNA: TGCAGCGTTGTAATGACGGGAGAGACCCAGTACTTC.

DNA of the CDR3: TGCAGCGTTGATAAGCGCCTCCAAGAGACCCAGTACTTC. Translation gives CSVDKRLQETQYF. The rearrangement joins TRBV29-1 to TRBJ2-5; D gene ambiguous. The CDR3 sequence is 13 residues long. From germline, CDR1 is SQVTM and CDR2 ANQGSEA. V was shortened by 3 bases and J by 1 base, with 9 bases between the two germline ends.

The rearrangement joins TRBV19 to TRBJ2-1; TRBD2 might be the D (5 bases). The CDR3 has 14 residues. Germline CDR1 and CDR2: LNHDA and SQIVND (reference sequence). V lost 9 bases to trimming and J lost 6 bases, with 18 bases between them. The CDR3 loop is CASGLDGGGNEQFF. The CDR3 nucleotides read TGTGCCAGCGGGCTAGACGGAGGTGGCAATGAGCAGTTCTTC.

The chain is built from TRBV5-1 and TRBJ2-5; D is undetermined. In germline, CDR1 is SGHRS, CDR2 YFSETQ. V lost 0 bases, J lost 1 base, and 7 bases lay in between. There are 14 residues in the CDR3. The CDR3 spells CASSLVHLQETQYF. As DNA, the CDR3 is TGCGCCAGCAGCTTGGTGCATCTCCAAGAGACCCAGTACTTC.

This clonotype was counted between two and nine times. V is TRBV5-1 and J is TRBJ2-1, with TRBD1 matching 9 bases. Germline CDR1 reads SGHRS; CDR2 reads YFSETQ. CDR3 length: 16 amino acids. J lost 2 bases, V lost 4 bases, and 7 bases had no gene match. CDR3 region: CASSPEQGAAYNEQFF. CDR3 DNA sequence: TGCGCCAGCAGCCCGGAACAGGGGGCCGCCTACAATGAGCAGTTCTTC.

This rearrangement joins TRBV12-3 or TRBV12-4 to TRBJ2-2; D is unclear. V lost 3 bases to trimming and J lost 5 bases, with 13 bases between them. This CDR3 contains 15 residues. The chain's CDR3 is CASSFDNLPTGELFF. For the CDR3, the DNA is TGTGCCAGCAGTTTCGACAACCTACCTACCGGGGAGCTGTTTTTT.

This clonotype was counted a few times. V gene TRBV7-8 combines with J gene TRBJ1-1; D ambiguous. Germline V gene sequence: CDR1 SGHVS, CDR2 FQNEAQ. The CDR3 is 15 amino acids. V shed 2 bases and J shed 1 base, with 11 bases lying between them. CDR3 in DNA: TGTGCCAGCAGCTTAAGAGGCAGACCGAACACTGAAGCTTTCTTT. This encodes CASSLRGRPNTEAFF.

This clonotype has more than one count but fewer than ten. The chain is built from TRBV21-1 and TRBJ2-7. TRBV21-1 is a recognized pseudogene. The CDR3 consists of 16 residues. The CDR3 bases are TGTGCCAGCACCGAGGTGCGGCCTTGGCCGTCCTACGAGCAGTACTTC. Translation: CASTEVRPWPSYEQYF.

The chain is built from TRBV28 and TRBJ1-2, with D perhaps matching TRBD1 (5 bases). Germline lookup yields CDR1 MDHEN and CDR2 SYDVKM. The CDR3 totals 13 residues. The V gene lost 8 bases and the J gene lost 4 bases, with 14 bases spanning the gap. The CDR3 here is CASGYQGIYGYTF. Here the CDR3 DNA reads TGTGCCAGCGGTTACCAGGGAATCTATGGCTACACCTTC.

A few counts support this clonotype. The CDR3 DNA follows: TGTGCCAGCAGCTGGGGACGTGGGGTTGACGAGCAGTACTTC. This encodes CASSWGRGVDEQYF. The chain employs TRBV5-6 and TRBJ2-7; D may match TRBD1 or TRBD2 (5 bases each). The V end lost 3 bases, the J end lost 5 bases, and 15 bases lay between the germline ends. Germline V CDR1 and CDR2: SGHDT, YYEEEE. The CDR3 length is 14 residues.

The J gene is TRBJ2-2, the V gene TRBV7-6; possibly TRBD2 for D (6 bases). This CDR3 contains 14 residues. From germline, CDR1 is SGHVS and CDR2 FNYEAQ. The ends were cut back, 3 bases at V and 5 bases at J, with 10 bases in the middle. This CDR3 is CASSFGGETGELFF. CDR3 DNA sequence: TGTGCCAGCAGCTTCGGCGGGGAGACCGGGGAGCTGTTTTTT.

The chain links TRBV5-1 to TRBJ2-5, with 8 positions matching TRBD1. The germline V gene has CDR1 SGHRS and CDR2 YFSETQ. J gave up 0 bases and V 9 bases, and 7 bases lay outside the gene matches. CDR3 length equals 14 residues. The CDR3 coding sequence is TGCGCCACCCGACAGGGGACGTACCAAGAGACCCAGTACTTC. The encoded protein is CATRQGTYQETQYF.